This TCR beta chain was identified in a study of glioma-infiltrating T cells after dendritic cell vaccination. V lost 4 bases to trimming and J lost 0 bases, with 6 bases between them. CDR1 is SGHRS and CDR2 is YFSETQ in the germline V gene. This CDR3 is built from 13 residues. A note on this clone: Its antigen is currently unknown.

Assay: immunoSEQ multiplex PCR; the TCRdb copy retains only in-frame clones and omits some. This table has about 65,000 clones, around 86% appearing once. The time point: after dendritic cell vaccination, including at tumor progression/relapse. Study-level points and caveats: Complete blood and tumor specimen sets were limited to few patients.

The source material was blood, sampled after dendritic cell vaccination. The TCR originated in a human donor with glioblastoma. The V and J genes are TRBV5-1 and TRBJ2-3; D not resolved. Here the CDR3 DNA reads TGCGCCAGCAGCAGAACTAGCACAGATACGCAGTATTTT. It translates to CASSRTSTDTQYF.